One and the same sample provided the 3 T cell receptor beta chains below, sequenced in a study of T cell responses to AZD1222 COVID-19 vaccine. The protocol was immunoSEQ multiplex PCR, while the TCRdb copy is restricted to in-frame clones and leaves out a portion. The sample shows 120,000 or so clones, roughly 85% of them seen only once. The sample in question was peripheral blood, obtained on day 0 of AZD1222 vaccination. Every receptor here comes from an adult in good health.

This clone was counted a few times. The DNA of the CDR3 is TGTGCCACCAGTGCTGGGCCAGGAGCGGGTCAAGAGACCCAGTACTTC. This translates into CATSAGPGAGQETQYF. This chain uses TRBV24-1 with TRBJ2-5; maybe TRBD2 (6 bases). The CDR3 is 16 amino acids. V was trimmed by 5 bases and J by 2 bases, leaving 17 bases between them. Germline loops: CDR1 KGHDR, CDR2 SFDVKD.

The CDR3 region has the DNA TGTGCCAGCAGTGCGGAAGGAGCTCCCAATGAGCAGTTCTTC. Protein sequence: CASSAEGAPNEQFF. V gene TRBV6-4 combines with J gene TRBJ2-1, with no clear D. The length of the CDR3 is 14 residues. CDR1 and CDR2 (germline): MRHNA, SNTAGT. Trimming removed 4 bases from V and 6 bases from J, with 13 bases in between.

This chain uses TRBV24-1 with TRBJ1-4, with 7 bases identical to TRBD1. V lost 5 bases, J lost 0 bases, and 5 bases stayed unmatched. Looked up from germline, CDR1 is KGHDR and CDR2 is SFDVKD. This CDR3 has 16 residues. CDR3 coding DNA: TGTGCCACCAGTGGAAGGGACAGCTCAACTAATGAAAAACTGTTTTTT. This translates into CATSGRDSSTNEKLFF.